These T cell receptor beta chains were read from a single sample in a study of control samples from healthy donors and cancer patients. TCRdb keeps only in-frame clones here, not all; method: immunoSEQ multiplex PCR. The sample yields over 30,000 clones, more than 85% seen once. The sequenced sample was PBMCs. These receptors were collected from a middle-aged woman with lung cancer. Both conserved end residues are part of each CDR3. Each record gives: D gene, V gene, J gene, clone size, CDR3 DNA, CDR3 protein. The D gene is left open where the match is weak. Not every row has a clone size; where given, it reads once, few, many or a size class.

d_gene: NA; v_gene: TRBV6-4; j_gene: TRBJ2-3; abundance: few; CDR3nt: TGTGCCAGCAGTGACTCGGGCGAGACGGATACGCAGTATTTT; CDR3aa: CASSDSGETDTQYF
d_gene: NA; v_gene: TRBV7-8; j_gene: TRBJ1-2; abundance: NA; CDR3nt: TGTGCCAGCAGCTTCCAGACCCCAGTCGCTGGCTACACCTTC; CDR3aa: CASSFQTPVAGYTF
d_gene: NA; v_gene: TRBV5-1; j_gene: TRBJ2-2; abundance: NA; CDR3nt: TGCGCCAGCAGCCCGGGTTATACGAACACCGGGGAGCTGTTTTTT; CDR3aa: CASSPGYTNTGELFF
d_gene: TRBD2; v_gene: TRBV6-4; j_gene: TRBJ2-1; abundance: NA; CDR3nt: TGTGCCAGTTCCCCGGGACTAGCAACCAATGAGCAGTTCTTC; CDR3aa: CASSPGLATNEQFF
d_gene: NA; v_gene: TRBV28; j_gene: TRBJ2-7; abundance: NA; CDR3nt: TGTGCCAGCAGTTTCGGCCCCGGGGACTACGAGCAGTACTTC; CDR3aa: CASSFGPGDYEQYF
d_gene: NA; v_gene: TRBV24-1; j_gene: TRBJ2-1; abundance: NA; CDR3nt: TGTGCCACCAGTGATGCCGGGACGCCAACCTACAATGAGCAGTTCTTC; CDR3aa: CATSDAGTPTYNEQFF
d_gene: TRBD2; v_gene: TRBV7-9; j_gene: TRBJ2-7; abundance: NA; CDR3nt: TGTGCCAGCAGCTCCCGGGGACTAGCTAGGTCCGAGCAGTACTTC; CDR3aa: CASSSRGLARSEQYF
d_gene: NA; v_gene: TRBV18; j_gene: TRBJ1-4; abundance: NA; CDR3nt: TGTGCCAGCTCACCTTCTCCTAATGAAAAACTGTTTTTT; CDR3aa: CASSPSPNEKLFF
d_gene: NA; v_gene: TRBV14; j_gene: TRBJ2-5; abundance: NA; CDR3nt: TGTGCCAGCAAGGGGGGGACAGAGACCCAGTACTTC; CDR3aa: CASKGGTETQYF
d_gene: NA; v_gene: TRBV11-3; j_gene: TRBJ2-2; abundance: few; CDR3nt: TGTGCCAGCAGCTTAACCGCGGGCTTTGGGGCCGGGGAGCTGTTTTTT; CDR3aa: CASSLTAGFGAGELFF
d_gene: NA; v_gene: TRBV5-1; j_gene: TRBJ2-3; abundance: NA; CDR3nt: TGCGCCAGCAGCTTGGAAGGGTGGGGAAGGGATACGCAGTATTTT; CDR3aa: CASSLEGWGRDTQYF
d_gene: NA; v_gene: TRBV21-1; j_gene: TRBJ2-1; abundance: few; CDR3nt: TGTGCCAGCAGCAAAGGAGAGGTATACAATGAGCAGTTCTTC; CDR3aa: CASSKGEVYNEQFF
d_gene: TRBD2; v_gene: TRBV5-1; j_gene: TRBJ2-7; abundance: NA; CDR3nt: TGCGCCAGCAGCTTGGTCGCCGGGGGGATCTACGAGCAGTACTTC; CDR3aa: CASSLVAGGIYEQYF
d_gene: TRBD1; v_gene: TRBV13; j_gene: TRBJ1-1; abundance: NA; CDR3nt: TGTGCCAGCAGCACCAACAGGGGGCTGGACACTGAAGCTTTCTTT; CDR3aa: CASSTNRGLDTEAFF
d_gene: NA; v_gene: TRBV24-1; j_gene: TRBJ2-3; abundance: NA; CDR3nt: TGTGCCACCAGTGATTTCGGGGGCGCAGTCCCGCCAGATACGCAGTATTTT; CDR3aa: CATSDFGGAVPPDTQYF
d_gene: NA; v_gene: TRBV3-1/TRBV3-2; j_gene: TRBJ2-4; abundance: NA; CDR3nt: TGTGCCAGCAGCCAAGGCCGCGGGCGGGCAGTTCAGTACTTC; CDR3aa: CASSQGRGRAVQYF
d_gene: NA; v_gene: TRBV30; j_gene: TRBJ1-1; abundance: NA; CDR3nt: TGTGCCTGGGGAATTGGGGGTACTGAAGCTTTCTTT; CDR3aa: CAWGIGGTEAFF
d_gene: NA; v_gene: TRBV7-8; j_gene: TRBJ1-2; abundance: NA; CDR3nt: TGTGCCAGCAGCTTAGTTTCCGGGGAGGACTATGGCTACACCTTC; CDR3aa: CASSLVSGEDYGYTF
d_gene: NA; v_gene: TRBV30; j_gene: TRBJ1-4; abundance: NA; CDR3nt: TGTGCCTGGAGTGTAGCGAGGGCGGAAAAACTGTTTTTT; CDR3aa: CAWSVARAEKLFF
d_gene: TRBD1; v_gene: TRBV2; j_gene: TRBJ2-4; abundance: NA; CDR3nt: TGTGCCAGCAGGGAGGACAGGCTAGCCAAAAACATTCAGTACTTC; CDR3aa: CASREDRLAKNIQYF
d_gene: NA; v_gene: TRBV2; j_gene: TRBJ1-5; abundance: NA; CDR3nt: TGTGCCAGCAGTGTAAACAGGGTAAGCAATCAGCCCCAGCATTTT; CDR3aa: CASSVNRVSNQPQHF
d_gene: NA; v_gene: TRBV13; j_gene: TRBJ2-2; abundance: NA; CDR3nt: TGTGCCAGCATCCCCGGGGAGCAGACCATGAACACCGGGGAGCTGTTTTTT; CDR3aa: CASIPGEQTMNTGELFF
d_gene: NA; v_gene: TRBV11-2; j_gene: TRBJ2-1; abundance: NA; CDR3nt: TGTGCCAGCAGCTTAGTAAGGGGGGCTTTGGATGAGCAGTTCTTC; CDR3aa: CASSLVRGALDEQFF
d_gene: TRBD1; v_gene: TRBV9; j_gene: TRBJ2-1; abundance: NA; CDR3nt: TGTGCCAGCAGCGTCGAGACAGGGGGTTTGAACAATGAGCAGTTCTTC; CDR3aa: CASSVETGGLNNEQFF
d_gene: NA; v_gene: TRBV7-3; j_gene: TRBJ2-1; abundance: NA; CDR3nt: TGTGCCAGCAGCTTACTCCGATTCTTC; CDR3aa: CASSLLRFF
d_gene: TRBD1; v_gene: TRBV7-9; j_gene: TRBJ2-1; abundance: NA; CDR3nt: TGTGCCAGCAGCTTGGGACAGGGGGCTGGGTATGAGCAGTTCTTC; CDR3aa: CASSLGQGAGYEQFF
d_gene: TRBD2; v_gene: TRBV9; j_gene: TRBJ2-7; abundance: once; CDR3nt: TGTGCCAGCAGCGTAGATTCCGGGGGGTACGAGCAGTACTTC; CDR3aa: CASSVDSGGYEQYF
d_gene: NA; v_gene: TRBV6-6; j_gene: TRBJ2-2; abundance: NA; CDR3nt: TGTGCCACCCAGGGGGGGAAGAACACCGGGGAGCTGTTTTTT; CDR3aa: CATQGGKNTGELFF
d_gene: TRBD2; v_gene: TRBV29-1; j_gene: TRBJ2-2; abundance: NA; CDR3nt: TGCAGCGTTGAAGTCAGGACTAGCGGCACCGGGGAGCTGTTTTTT; CDR3aa: CSVEVRTSGTGELFF
d_gene: TRBD1; v_gene: TRBV4-1; j_gene: TRBJ2-7; abundance: once; CDR3nt: TGCGCCAGCAGCCAAGGACAGGGGGCCTACGAGCAGTACTTC; CDR3aa: CASSQGQGAYEQYF
d_gene: TRBD1; v_gene: TRBV6-6; j_gene: TRBJ1-3; abundance: once; CDR3nt: TGTGCCAGCAGACGCGTACAGGGGGTGGTAGGAAACACCATATATTTT; CDR3aa: CASRRVQGVVGNTIYF
d_gene: TRBD2; v_gene: TRBV5-4; j_gene: TRBJ2-3; abundance: once; CDR3nt: TGTGCCAGCAGCCCTCCGACTAGCGGGGGAGGAGATACGCAGTATTTT; CDR3aa: CASSPPTSGGGDTQYF
d_gene: TRBD2; v_gene: TRBV4-2; j_gene: TRBJ2-7; abundance: NA; CDR3nt: TGTGCCAGCAGCCAAGAACCGACTAGCCCCACCTACGAGCAGTACTTC; CDR3aa: CASSQEPTSPTYEQYF
d_gene: NA; v_gene: TRBV5-1; j_gene: TRBJ1-1; abundance: NA; CDR3nt: TGCGCCAGCAGCAAGGAGTTGGGGGGGGCTGAAGCTTTCTTT; CDR3aa: CASSKELGGAEAFF
d_gene: TRBD1; v_gene: TRBV28; j_gene: TRBJ1-2; abundance: NA; CDR3nt: TGTGCCAGCACCCTGGGAGGGGGCGTCTTTAACTATGGCTACACCTTC; CDR3aa: CASTLGGGVFNYGYTF
d_gene: NA; v_gene: TRBV9; j_gene: TRBJ2-2; abundance: NA; CDR3nt: TGTGCCAGCAGCATCTCCAGGGTTTCGGCGAACACCGGGGAGCTGTTTTTT; CDR3aa: CASSISRVSANTGELFF
d_gene: NA; v_gene: TRBV19; j_gene: TRBJ1-2; abundance: NA; CDR3nt: TGTGCCAGTAGTCCGCTAGGCGGCTCAGGGACCTATGGCTACACCTTC; CDR3aa: CASSPLGGSGTYGYTF
d_gene: NA; v_gene: TRBV2; j_gene: TRBJ2-6; abundance: NA; CDR3nt: TGTGCCAGCATCAAAGGGGGAGAGGCTGGGGCCAACGTCCTGACTTTC; CDR3aa: CASIKGGEAGANVLTF
d_gene: TRBD2; v_gene: TRBV11-3; j_gene: TRBJ2-2; abundance: NA; CDR3nt: TGTGCCAGCAGCTTTAGCGGGGGTATGACAGGGGAGCTGTTTTTT; CDR3aa: CASSFSGGMTGELFF
d_gene: NA; v_gene: TRBV30; j_gene: TRBJ1-2; abundance: NA; CDR3nt: TGTGCCTGGAGTGTACAAGGAGGCTACACCTTC; CDR3aa: CAWSVQGGYTF
d_gene: NA; v_gene: TRBV5-6; j_gene: TRBJ2-7; abundance: once; CDR3nt: TGTGCCAGCAGCCCCCCGACAGGCGAGCAGTACTTC; CDR3aa: CASSPPTGEQYF
d_gene: TRBD1; v_gene: TRBV7-6; j_gene: TRBJ2-5; abundance: NA; CDR3nt: TGTGCCAGCAGCTTAATTCGGACAGGTTCAGAGACCCAGTACTTC; CDR3aa: CASSLIRTGSETQYF
d_gene: NA; v_gene: TRBV28; j_gene: TRBJ2-7; abundance: NA; CDR3nt: TGTGCCAGCAGTTACCCCCCCCGCGAGCAGTACTTC; CDR3aa: CASSYPPREQYF
d_gene: NA; v_gene: TRBV28; j_gene: TRBJ1-6; abundance: NA; CDR3nt: TGTGCCAGCAGTTCCGGCAGGGTCCAGGGACCCCTCCACTTT; CDR3aa: CASSSGRVQGPLHF
d_gene: NA; v_gene: TRBV5-1; j_gene: TRBJ1-3; abundance: NA; CDR3nt: TGCGCCAGCAGCTTGATCGAGCTTGGGGCGGGAAACACCATATATTTT; CDR3aa: CASSLIELGAGNTIYF
d_gene: NA; v_gene: TRBV11-2; j_gene: TRBJ2-3; abundance: NA; CDR3nt: TGTGCCAGCAGCCCCGTCCAGGGGCGAAACACAGATACGCAGTATTTT; CDR3aa: CASSPVQGRNTDTQYF